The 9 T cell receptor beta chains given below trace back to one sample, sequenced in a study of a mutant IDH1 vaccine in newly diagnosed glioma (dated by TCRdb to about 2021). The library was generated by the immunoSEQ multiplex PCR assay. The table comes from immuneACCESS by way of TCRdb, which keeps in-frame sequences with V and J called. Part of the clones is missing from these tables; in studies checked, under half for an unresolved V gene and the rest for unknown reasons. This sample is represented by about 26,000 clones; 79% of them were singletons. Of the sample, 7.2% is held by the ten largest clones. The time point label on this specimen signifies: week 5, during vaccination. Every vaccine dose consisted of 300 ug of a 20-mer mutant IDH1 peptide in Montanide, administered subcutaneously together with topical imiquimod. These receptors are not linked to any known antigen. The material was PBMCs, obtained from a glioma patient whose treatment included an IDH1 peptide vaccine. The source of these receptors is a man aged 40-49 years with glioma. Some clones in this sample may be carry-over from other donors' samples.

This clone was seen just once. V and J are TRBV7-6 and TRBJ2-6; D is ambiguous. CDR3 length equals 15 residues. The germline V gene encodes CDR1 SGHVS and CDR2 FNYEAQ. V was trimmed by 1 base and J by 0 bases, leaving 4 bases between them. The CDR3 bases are TGTGCCAGCAGCTTAGGCCGCTCTGGGGCCAACGTCCTGACTTTC. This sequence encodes CASSLGRSGANVLTF.

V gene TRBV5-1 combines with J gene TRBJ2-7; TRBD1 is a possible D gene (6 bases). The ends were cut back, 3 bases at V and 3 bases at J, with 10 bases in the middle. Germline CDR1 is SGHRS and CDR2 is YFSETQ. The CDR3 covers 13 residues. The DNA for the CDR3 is TGCGCCAGCAGCTCAACAGGGTACTACGAGCAGTACTTC. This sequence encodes CASSSTGYYEQYF.

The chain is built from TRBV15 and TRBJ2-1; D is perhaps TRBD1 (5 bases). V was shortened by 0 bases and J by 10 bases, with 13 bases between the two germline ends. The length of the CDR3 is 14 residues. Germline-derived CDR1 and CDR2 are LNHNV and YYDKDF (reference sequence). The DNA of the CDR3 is TGTGCCACCAGCAGAGATCTCCAGGGCTTAGAGCAGTTCTTC. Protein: CATSRDLQGLEQFF.

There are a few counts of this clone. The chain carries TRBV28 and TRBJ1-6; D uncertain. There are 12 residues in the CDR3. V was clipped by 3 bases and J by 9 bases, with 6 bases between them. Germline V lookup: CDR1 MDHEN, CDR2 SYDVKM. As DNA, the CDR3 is TGTGCCAGCAGTTTGGGGTCTTCACCCCTCCACTTT. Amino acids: CASSLGSSPLHF.

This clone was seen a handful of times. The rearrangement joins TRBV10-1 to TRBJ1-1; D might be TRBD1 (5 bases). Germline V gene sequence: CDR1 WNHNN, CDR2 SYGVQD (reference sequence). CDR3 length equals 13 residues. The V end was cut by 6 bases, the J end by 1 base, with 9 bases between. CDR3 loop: CASRSRENTEAFF. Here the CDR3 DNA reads TGCGCCAGCAGGAGCAGGGAGAACACTGAAGCTTTCTTT.

CDR3 coding DNA: TGCGCCAGCAGCCAAGGAAGGGGATTATCGGCCTACGAGCAGTACTTC. Translated: CASSQGRGLSAYEQYF. The V call is TRBV4-3, the J call TRBJ2-7; tentative D call: TRBD1 (5 bases). Trimming took off 1 base at V and 2 bases at J, with 15 bases between the two ends. CDR1 and CDR2 (germline): LGHNA, YSLEER. The CDR3 is made up of 16 amino acids.

CDR3 loop: CASSQVPKQGSPNYGYTF. The DNA for the CDR3 is TGTGCCAGCAGCCAAGTCCCAAAACAGGGCTCACCTAACTATGGCTACACCTTC. This chain uses TRBV14 with TRBJ1-2; tentative D call: TRBD1 (6 bases). CDR1 is SGHDN, CDR2 FVKESK, per germline. The CDR3 runs to 18 residues. Trimming pared 1 base from V and 0 bases from J, leaving 18 bases between.

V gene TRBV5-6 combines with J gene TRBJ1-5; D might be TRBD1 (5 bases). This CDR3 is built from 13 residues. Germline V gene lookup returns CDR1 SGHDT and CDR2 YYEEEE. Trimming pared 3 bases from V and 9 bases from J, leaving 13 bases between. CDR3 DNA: TGTGCCAGCAGCTATACAGGAGAGAGGCCCCAGCATTTT. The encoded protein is CASSYTGERPQHF.

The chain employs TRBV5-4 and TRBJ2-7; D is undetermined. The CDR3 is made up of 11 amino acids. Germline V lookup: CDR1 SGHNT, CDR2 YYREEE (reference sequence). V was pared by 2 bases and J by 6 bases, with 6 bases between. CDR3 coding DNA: TGTGCCAGCAGCTTTAGAGGCGAGCAGTACTTC. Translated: CASSFRGEQYF.